The sequence of this TCR beta chain was determined in a study of beta chain features in type 1 diabetes. Study-level findings and limits: When Type 1 diabetes patients were examined, their TCRB CDR3s proved moderately but significantly shorter in all four CD4+ subsets.

This clone has only a few counts. Its antigen is currently unknown. The V end lost 2 bases, the J end lost 0 bases, and 3 bases lay between the germline ends. CDR1 is SGHTS and CDR2 is YDEGEE in the germline V gene. This CDR3 is 14 amino acids long. Every bit of the isolated RNA underwent reverse transcription, so sequencing read expressed TCRB transcripts. Clones were read by immunoSEQ multiplex PCR, and TCRdb kept only the in-frame ones, dropping some. The repertoire holds 95,000 to 150,000 clones, approximately 16% seen once, with 2% to 2.5% in the top ten. A heparinised blood draw that averaged around 110 mL was obtained once from each donor. CD4+ naive, central memory, regulatory and stem cell-like memory cells were sorted via CD45RO/CCR7/CD25/CD127/CD95/CD27.

Input material: central memory CD4+ T cells from blood. The sequence was collected from a man aged 25-45 years with type 1 diabetes. The chain couples TRBV5-8 to TRBJ2-6; D remains unclear. The CDR3, as DNA: TGTGCCAGCAGCTTAGTCTCTGGGGCCAACGTCCTGACTTTC. Encoded protein: CASSLVSGANVLTF.